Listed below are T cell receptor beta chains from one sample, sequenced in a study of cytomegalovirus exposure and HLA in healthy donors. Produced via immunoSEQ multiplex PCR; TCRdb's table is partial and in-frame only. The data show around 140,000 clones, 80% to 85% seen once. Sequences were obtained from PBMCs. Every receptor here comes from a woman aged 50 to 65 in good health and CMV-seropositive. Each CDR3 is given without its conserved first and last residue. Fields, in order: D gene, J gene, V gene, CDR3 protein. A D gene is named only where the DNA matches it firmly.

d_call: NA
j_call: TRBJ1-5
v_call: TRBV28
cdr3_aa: ASSLTPWGVNQPQH

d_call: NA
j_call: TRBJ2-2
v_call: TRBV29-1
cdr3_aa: SVETGTGELF

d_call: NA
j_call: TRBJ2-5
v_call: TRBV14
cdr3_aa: ASSHIRDYQETQY

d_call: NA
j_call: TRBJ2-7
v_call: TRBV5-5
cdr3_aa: ASRLRATGSYEQY

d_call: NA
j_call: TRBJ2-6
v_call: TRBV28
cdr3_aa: ASSLVRGTGANVLT

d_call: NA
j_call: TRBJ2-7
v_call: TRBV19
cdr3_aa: ASSIEWTDTSYEQY

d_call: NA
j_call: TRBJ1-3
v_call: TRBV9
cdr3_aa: ASSPTGTKPSGNTIY

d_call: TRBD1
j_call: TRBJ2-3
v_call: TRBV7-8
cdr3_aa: ASSLDRGAQY

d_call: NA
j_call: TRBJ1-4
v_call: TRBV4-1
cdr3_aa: ASSQDQGTTNEKLF

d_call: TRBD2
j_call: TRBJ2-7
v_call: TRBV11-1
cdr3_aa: ASSVSGRRPYEQY

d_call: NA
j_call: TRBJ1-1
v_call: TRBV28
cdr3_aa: ASSFGAGPQGPDTEAF

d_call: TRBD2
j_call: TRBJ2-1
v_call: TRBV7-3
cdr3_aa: ASSFSGREDQF

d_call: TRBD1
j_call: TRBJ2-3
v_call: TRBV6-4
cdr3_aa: ASSEGQGEGADTQY

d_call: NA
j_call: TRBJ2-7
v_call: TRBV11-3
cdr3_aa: ASSLRGPSYEQY

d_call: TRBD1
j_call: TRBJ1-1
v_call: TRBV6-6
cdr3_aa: ASRRRQGGNTEAF

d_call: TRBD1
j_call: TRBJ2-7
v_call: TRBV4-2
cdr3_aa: ASSQGQGINYEQY

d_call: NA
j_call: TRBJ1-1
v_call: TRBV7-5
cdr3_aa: ARSLEGQRNTEAF

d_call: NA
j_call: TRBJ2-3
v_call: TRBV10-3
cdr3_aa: AISGWGGNDFTDTQY